The text below deals with one T cell receptor beta chain. The CDR3 covers 14 residues. Germline CDR1 and CDR2: MDHEN and SYDVKM. V was clipped by 6 bases and J by 7 bases, with 18 bases between them. These data originate in a study of shared clonotypes between healthy human individuals. All donors were healthy HIV-negative adults lacking recent acute infections or vaccinations. Every subset had its genomic DNA shared out evenly among several immunoSEQ plates. Produced via immunoSEQ multiplex PCR; TCRdb's table is partial and in-frame only. The repertoire holds some 550,000 clones, roughly 97% seen once, with 0.057% in the top ten.

The clonotype originates from a woman aged 25 to 45 in good health. The chain recombines TRBV28 with TRBJ1-2; D is perhaps TRBD1 (6 bases). Sequencing was carried out using naive CD4+ T cells sorted from blood. The sample's subset: CD45RA+ positively selected. Here the CDR3 reads CASSWDIGVVGYTF. CDR3 coding DNA: TGTGCCAGCAGCTGGGACATAGGGGTGGTTGGCTACACCTTC.